What follows are 10 T cell receptor beta chains derived from one specimen sequenced in a study of response to subunit inactivated influenza vaccine. TCRdb ran MiXCR on the RT-PCR reads and lists one entry per CDR3 protein. Of 700,000 to 800,000 distinct CDR3 sequences in the sample, approximately 18% were seen once. The sample in question was PBMCs from blood, obtained around 5 days after vaccination. These receptor sequences come from a man aged 50 or older who received an inactivated influenza vaccine.

This clonotype was counted many times. The chain couples TRBV11-2 to TRBJ2-5; D perhaps matches TRBD2 (6 bases). Germline V gene lookup returns CDR1 SGHAT and CDR2 FQNNGV. V was clipped by 5 bases and J by 8 bases, with 18 bases between them. This CDR3 spans 14 amino acids. The CDR3 here is CASSLGLQEGTQYF. The CDR3, as DNA: TGTGCCAGCAGCCTAGGGTTACAGGAGGGAACCCAGTACTTC. The whole variable domain, filled in from reference TRBV11-2 and TRBJ2-5, reads EAGVAQSPRYKIIEKRQSVAFWCNPISGHATLYWYQQILGQGPKLLIQFQNNGVVDDSQLPKDRFSAERLKGVDSTLKIQPAKLEDSAVYLCASSLGLQEGTQYFGPGTRLLVL.

This clonotype showed up many times. The chain couples TRBV12-3 or TRBV12-4 to TRBJ1-2; no clear D gene. The CDR3 runs 13 residues. V dropped 5 bases and J dropped 0 bases, with 7 bases sitting between them. CDR3 sequence: CASSPTANYGYTF. CDR3 nucleotides: TGTGCCAGCAGTCCCACAGCTAACTATGGCTACACCTTC.

The gene calls are TRBV28 and TRBJ2-7; D possibly matches TRBD1 or TRBD2 (5 bases each). CDR1 is MDHEN, CDR2 SYDVKM, per germline. The V gene lost 7 bases and the J gene lost 2 bases, with 21 bases spanning the gap. CDR3 length: 16 residues. CDR3 nucleotide sequence: TGTGCCAGCACCCCATTTGGGGCAGGACTCACCTACGAGCAGTACTTC. Amino acid sequence: CASTPFGAGLTYEQYF.

This clonotype was counted only a few times. The chain couples TRBV20-1 to TRBJ2-1; 7 bases fit TRBD1. CDR3 length: 15 amino acids. With V trimmed by 4 bases and J by 4 bases, 10 bases remained unmatched. Per the germline V gene, CDR1 is DFQATT and CDR2 is SNEGSKA (reference sequence). The CDR3 loop reads CSAKNRDSGYNEQFF. As DNA, the CDR3 is TGCAGTGCTAAAAACCGGGACAGTGGTTACAATGAGCAGTTCTTC.

The table lists this clonotype with a few counts. Because the CDR3's place on the DNA is in doubt, the DNA is left out and the CDR3 is given as listed by TCRdb. The chain joins TRBV28 to TRBJ1-6; TRBD1, as called in the table, went unchecked against the DNA. The CDR3 spans 15 residues, counting both ends. Germline V gene lookup returns CDR1 MDHEN and CDR2 SYDVKM. The chain's CDR3 is CASSSSDREGSPLHF.

The chain links TRBV12-3 or TRBV12-4 to TRBJ1-5; 7 bases are a match to TRBD1. The CDR3 runs 14 residues. V was pared by 6 bases and J by 6 bases, with 8 bases of the junction left unmatched. Here the CDR3 reads CASSEDRAVQPQHF. The CDR3 nucleotides read TGTGCCAGCAGCGAAGACAGGGCGGTTCAGCCCCAGCATTTT.

The gene calls are TRBV20-1 and TRBJ2-2, with TRBD1 as a possible D gene (6 bases). Germline V gene lookup returns CDR1 DFQATT and CDR2 SNEGSKA (reference sequence). The V gene lost 6 bases and the J gene lost 7 bases, with 18 bases spanning the gap. This CDR3 region has 14 residues. CDR3 in DNA: TGCAGTGCCGATGCTACACAGGGTAGCGGGGAGCTGTTTTTT. Translation: CSADATQGSGELFF.

The chain employs TRBV20-1 and TRBJ1-1; weak D call: TRBD1 (5 bases). The CDR3 sequence is 13 residues long. The V and J ends lost 3 bases and 0 bases respectively, with 8 bases between them. Germline loops: CDR1 DFQATT, CDR2 SNEGSKA (reference sequence). For the CDR3, the DNA is TGCAGTGCTAGGCGGGGCGTGAACACTGAAGCTTTCTTT. Translation gives CSARRGVNTEAFF.

CDR3: CASSVTGATQETQYF. DNA of the CDR3: TGTGCCAGCAGTGTGACAGGGGCAACCCAAGAGACCCAGTACTTC. The gene calls are TRBV6-1 and TRBJ2-5; 8 nucleotides align to TRBD1. The germline V gene encodes CDR1 MNHNS and CDR2 SASEGT. With 4 bases clipped from V and 1 base from J, the junction kept 5 bases outside the gene matches. This CDR3 is built from 15 residues.

This clonotype came up many times. The gene calls are TRBV5-1 and TRBJ2-1, with 8 positions matching TRBD2. Germline CDR1 reads SGHRS; CDR2 reads YFSETQ. Unmatched junction bases numbered 11, after V lost 5 bases and J lost 7 bases. The CDR3 sequence is 15 residues long. CDR3 region: CASSISGSKGNEQFF. CDR3 DNA sequence: TGCGCCAGCAGTATCAGCGGGAGTAAGGGAAATGAGCAGTTCTTC.